The 7 T cell receptor beta chains below all came from one sample that was sequenced in a study of blood T cell repertoires in COVID-19. The assay was immunoSEQ multiplex PCR, and TCRdb's table has in-frame clones only and misses some. In the table there are some 150,000 clones, about 89% of which are singletons. The material sequenced was peripheral blood. The receptors here all came from a man aged 45-60 years with active COVID-19.

V is TRBV7-8 and J is TRBJ1-2; 10 bases are shared with TRBD1. The J segment lost 8 bases and the V segment lost 5 bases, leaving 11 bases of the junction unmatched. Germline-derived CDR1 and CDR2 are SGHVS and FQNEAQ. The CDR3 loop spans 15 amino acids. CDR3 DNA: TGTGCCAGCAGCCCCCAGGGACAGGGGCACTCCGGCTACACCTTC. This codes for CASSPQGQGHSGYTF.

V gene TRBV15 combines with J gene TRBJ2-1, with TRBD1 matching 8 bases. Germline V gives CDR1 LNHNV, CDR2 YYDKDF (reference sequence). This CDR3 comprises 14 residues. Trimming cost V 1 base and J 6 bases; bases outside gene matches: 2. The CDR3 sequence: CATSRGDRFNEQFF. The CDR3 DNA sequence: TGTGCCACCAGCAGAGGGGACAGGTTCAATGAGCAGTTCTTC.

V is TRBV6-2 or TRBV6-3 and J is TRBJ1-4, with unresolved D. The CDR3 is 11 amino acids. CDR1 is MNHEY, CDR2 SVGEGT, per germline. The germline V and J ends were trimmed by 6 bases and 8 bases, with 7 bases remaining between them. The CDR3 is CASSPYEKLFF. For the CDR3, the DNA is TGTGCCAGCAGCCCCTACGAAAAACTGTTTTTT.

The chain recombines TRBV18 with TRBJ2-2, with a weak D call TRBD2 (5 bases). The germline CDR1 and CDR2 sequences are KGHSH and LQKENI. The germline V and J ends were trimmed by 5 bases and 0 bases, with 10 bases remaining between them. This CDR3 contains 15 residues. CDR3 amino acids: CASSSGNANTGELFF. CDR3 bases: TGTGCCAGCTCAAGCGGTAACGCGAACACCGGGGAGCTGTTTTTT.

This chain joins TRBV4-1 and TRBJ2-1, with 9 positions matching TRBD2. CDR3 size: 17 residues. Germline-derived CDR1 and CDR2 are MGHRA and YSYEKL. J was trimmed by 3 bases and V by 0 bases; bases with no gene match: 6. The CDR3 region is CASSQDVVAGDYNEQFF. In DNA form, the CDR3 reads TGCGCCAGCAGCCAAGATGTAGTAGCGGGGGACTACAATGAGCAGTTCTTC.

The rearrangement uses TRBV4-1 and TRBJ1-1; D is ambiguous. The CDR3 sequence is 13 residues long. V was trimmed by 0 bases and J by 6 bases, leaving 8 bases between them. Germline V gene lookup returns CDR1 MGHRA and CDR2 YSYEKL. The CDR3 sequence is CASSQESGSEAFF. Written as DNA, the CDR3 is TGCGCCAGCAGCCAAGAAAGCGGGTCTGAAGCTTTCTTT.

This chain uses TRBV19 with TRBJ1-4; tentative D call: TRBD1 (6 bases). Trimming removed 6 bases at V and 3 bases at J, with 8 bases between. The germline gives CDR1 LNHDA, CDR2 SQIVND (reference sequence). CDR3 length: 13 amino acids. The CDR3 spells CASRRGPNEKLFF. CDR3 DNA sequence: TGTGCCAGTAGGCGGGGGCCTAATGAAAAACTGTTTTTT.